A single sample gave rise to the 5 T cell receptor beta chains below, sequenced in a study of blood T cell repertoires in COVID-19. TCRdb keeps only in-frame clones here, not all; method: immunoSEQ multiplex PCR. The sample comprises some 390,000 clones, more than 85% of which are singletons, and under 3% rests with the top ten. The specimen was peripheral blood. Source of these receptors: a human donor in a cohort sampled during active COVID-19.

CDR3 protein: CASSKGEGEKLFF. The CDR3 bases are TGCGCCAGCAGCAAAGGGGAGGGTGAAAAACTGTTTTTT. The rearrangement uses TRBV5-1 and TRBJ1-4; tentative D call: TRBD1 (5 bases). Trimming stripped 4 bases from V and 7 bases from J, with 11 bases between. The V gene's germline CDR1 is SGHRS and CDR2 YFSETQ. The CDR3 is 13 amino acids.

The DNA for the CDR3 is TGTGCCAGCAGTGAGTTCCCCGGTAATGAGCAGTTCTTC. This gives the protein CASSEFPGNEQFF. V gene TRBV6-4 combines with J gene TRBJ2-1; D is unclear. V gave up 3 bases and J gave up 7 bases, with 10 bases separating them. The CDR3 has 13 residues. Germline CDR1 reads MRHNA; CDR2 reads SNTAGT.

The chain couples TRBV5-1 to TRBJ2-7; D is perhaps TRBD1 (6 bases). The CDR3 sequence is 14 residues long. Between the trimmed V and J ends, which lost 0 bases and 5 bases, there was a span of 12 bases. The germline V gene encodes CDR1 SGHRS and CDR2 YFSETQ. DNA for the CDR3: TGCGCCAGCAGCTTGGAGGGACAAGAGGACGAGCAGTACTTC. Its protein is CASSLEGQEDEQYF.

This clone has a handful of counts. The V and J genes are TRBV4-2 and TRBJ2-1, with 10 bases matching TRBD2. Trimming took 6 bases from V and 4 from J; bases not matched to a gene: 15. This CDR3 has 18 residues. Germline V gene sequence: CDR1 LGHNA, CDR2 YNFKEQ. The DNA for the CDR3 is TGTGCCAGCAGACCCGGCAGCGGGGGGGCGGACTCATACAATGAGCAGTTCTTC. Its protein is CASRPGSGGADSYNEQFF.

The V gene is TRBV12-3 or TRBV12-4, the J gene TRBJ1-5; D gene unclear. This CDR3 contains 13 residues. The V end lost 3 bases, the J end lost 4 bases, and 7 bases lay between the germline ends. The CDR3 spells CASSLSQNQPQHF. CDR3 in DNA: TGTGCCAGCAGTTTGTCCCAGAATCAGCCCCAGCATTTT.